Shown below are 16 T cell receptor beta chains from a single sample sequenced in a study of T cells after yellow fever vaccination. One entry per CDR3 protein, called by TCRdb with MiXCR from the 5' RACE reads. The sample comprises under 550,000 distinct CDR3 sequences, less than 25% of which are singletons, and about 17% rests with the top ten. This specimen consisted of PBMCs, obtained 20 to 25 days after the first yellow fever vaccination. These receptors originate from a man between 18 and 35 years old who received the YFV17D yellow fever vaccine.

J is TRBJ2-3 and V is TRBV5-1; D might be TRBD2 (5 bases). Germline-derived CDR1 and CDR2 are SGHRS and YFSETQ. The CDR3 contains 12 residues. The V gene lost 3 bases and the J gene lost 6 bases, with 8 bases spanning the gap. CDR3 region: CASSWSGDTQYF. The CDR3 region has the DNA TGCGCCAGCAGCTGGTCGGGGGATACGCAGTATTTT.

This clonotype was counted only a few times. The CDR3 DNA is TGTGCCAGCAGTAACTGGGACACTGAAGCTTTCTTT. This translates into CASSNWDTEAFF. The chain carries TRBV6-5 and TRBJ1-1; no firm D call. CDR1 MNHEY and CDR2 SVGAGI come from the germline V gene. Trimming took off 5 bases at V and 3 bases at J, with 7 bases between the two ends. The CDR3 covers 12 residues.

In its sample, this clonotype was seen many times. The chain uses TRBV10-3 and TRBJ1-1; TRBD1 might be the D (5 bases). In germline, CDR1 is ENHRY, CDR2 SYGVKD. The CDR3 loop spans 13 amino acids. V was trimmed by 7 bases and J by 4 bases, leaving 13 bases between them. The CDR3 DNA follows: TGTGCCATCACACAACAGGAGGGCACTGAAGCTTTCTTT. Its translation: CAITQQEGTEAFF.

This clonotype was observed a handful of times. This chain joins TRBV5-5 and TRBJ2-5; D remains ambiguous. Germline V gives CDR1 SGHKS, CDR2 YYEKEE (reference sequence). The CDR3 sequence is 14 residues long. V was clipped by 1 base and J by 4 bases, with 11 bases between them. CDR3 sequence reads: CASSLRSMGETQYF. The CDR3 nucleotides read TGTGCCAGCAGCTTGAGGTCCATGGGAGAGACCCAGTACTTC.

This clonotype was counted many times. The rearrangement links TRBV5-1 to TRBJ2-1; 8 nucleotides agree with TRBD2. The germline V gene encodes CDR1 SGHRS and CDR2 YFSETQ. Trimming cost V 3 bases and J 7 bases; bases outside gene matches: 9. The CDR3 sequence is 15 residues long. The CDR3 nucleotides read TGCGCCAGCAGCTACGAGCGGGGGCCCAATAATGAGCAGTTCTTC. Translated: CASSYERGPNNEQFF.

The chain joins TRBV9 to TRBJ2-1; D may match TRBD1 or TRBD2 (7 bases each). Trimming removed 3 bases from V and 4 bases from J, with 14 bases in between. In germline, CDR1 is SGDLS, CDR2 YYNGEE. The CDR3 runs 15 residues. The CDR3: CASSGGGDRYNEQFF. In DNA form, the CDR3 reads TGTGCCAGCAGCGGGGGGGGGGACAGATACAATGAGCAGTTCTTC.

The sample holds a few counts of this clonotype. The J gene is TRBJ2-1, the V gene TRBV7-3, with 7 nucleotides matching TRBD2. The germline CDR1 and CDR2 sequences are SGHTA and FQGTGA. CDR3 size: 15 residues. V was pared by 2 bases and J by 6 bases, with 7 bases of the junction left unmatched. The CDR3 here is CASSLASGPANEQFF. DNA for the CDR3: TGTGCCAGCAGCTTAGCTAGCGGCCCCGCCAATGAGCAGTTCTTC.

This clonotype was picked up many times. The CDR3 region has the DNA TGCGCCAGCAGCTGGGCACCGGGACAGGGTAACACCGGGGAGCTGTTTTTT. It encodes CASSWAPGQGNTGELFF. The chain couples TRBV5-1 to TRBJ2-2; 9 positions agree with TRBD1. The V gene end was trimmed by 3 bases and the J gene end by 2 bases; junction bases not matched to a gene: 8. The CDR3 runs 17 residues. The germline CDR1 and CDR2 sequences are SGHRS and YFSETQ.

This clonotype turned up a few times. The V gene is TRBV23-1, the J gene TRBJ2-2; 8 bases map to TRBD1. TRBV23-1 is annotated as an ORF whose role is uncertain. The CDR3 consists of 17 residues. V shed 3 bases and J 0 bases; nucleotides not matched to a gene: 6. CDR3 residues: CASSHPVDRANTGELFF. The CDR3 coding sequence is TGCGCCAGCAGTCATCCGGTGGACAGGGCGAACACCGGGGAGCTGTTTTTT.

This clonotype showed up just a few times. This chain uses TRBV24-1 with TRBJ2-3; 9 bases align to TRBD1. The germline V gene has CDR1 KGHDR and CDR2 SFDVKD. Losses at the gene ends were 4 bases for V and 1 base for J; bases not matched to a gene: 8. This CDR3 region has 17 residues. The CDR3: CATSESYRGPGTDTQYF. The CDR3 nucleotides are TGTGCCACCAGTGAGTCCTACAGGGGGCCGGGCACAGATACGCAGTATTTT.

This clonotype has a handful of counts. The genes are TRBV12-3 or TRBV12-4 and TRBJ1-1; D is perhaps TRBD1 (5 bases). Trimming left V 7 bases short and J 3 bases short, with 12 bases between. CDR3 length equals 13 residues. Written as DNA, the CDR3 is TGTGCCAGCATAACTTCAGGGCACACTGAAGCTTTCTTT. It specifies CASITSGHTEAFF.

The chain is built from TRBV5-1 and TRBJ2-3; 8 positions match TRBD2. The junction had 3 bases not matched to a gene; V was cut back by 0 bases and J by 0 bases. Per the germline V gene, CDR1 is SGHRS and CDR2 is YFSETQ. The CDR3 is 16 amino acids. CDR3 protein: CASSLDPSGSTDTQYF. The CDR3 bases are TGCGCCAGCAGCTTGGACCCTAGCGGGAGCACAGATACGCAGTATTTT.

The chain's CDR3 is CASSLERTSGNTDTQYF. The CDR3 nucleotides read TGTGCCAGCAGTTTAGAACGGACTAGCGGGAACACAGATACGCAGTATTTT. The rearrangement joins TRBV12-3 or TRBV12-4 to TRBJ2-3; TRBD2 agrees at 12 bases. Trimming at V came to 1 base and at J to 2 bases, leaving 4 bases not matched to a gene. CDR3 length equals 17 residues.

The sample holds a few counts of this clonotype. The rearrangement joins TRBV4-3 to TRBJ2-3; TRBD2 matches 10 bases. The ends lost 1 base at V and 2 bases at J; junction bases unmatched: 3. In germline, CDR1 is LGHNA, CDR2 YSLEER. CDR3 length: 16 residues. CDR3 sequence (DNA): TGCGCCAGCAGCCAAGTTAGCGGGGGGATCACAGATACGCAGTATTTT. This sequence encodes CASSQVSGGITDTQYF.

The V and J genes are TRBV2 and TRBJ2-1; D remains ambiguous. Germline V CDR1 and CDR2: SNHLY, FYNNEI. CDR3 length equals 11 residues. Trimming removed 10 bases at V and 7 bases at J, with 11 bases between. The CDR3 is CATSEGNEQFF. The CDR3 region has the DNA TGTGCCACCTCAGAAGGGAATGAGCAGTTCTTC.

The table lists this clonotype with a few counts. This rearrangement joins TRBV6-1 to TRBJ2-7, with D possibly being TRBD1 (5 bases). Deletions cut 6 bases from V and 7 bases from J, with 16 bases between. The CDR3 is 13 amino acids. Per germline, CDR1 MNHNS and CDR2 SASEGT. The CDR3 protein is CASRKQVMEEQYF. The CDR3 DNA sequence: TGTGCCAGCAGGAAACAGGTTATGGAGGAGCAGTACTTC.